The 16 T cell receptor beta chains below were found in one sample sequenced in a study of shared clonotypes between healthy human individuals. CD45RO-negative, CCR7-selected cells formed the naive CD8 fraction, which excluded terminally differentiated effector memory CD45RA+ cells. Generated by immunoSEQ multiplex PCR, the TCRdb table keeps only in-frame clones and is missing some. This table has around 2.1 million clones, approximately 94% appearing once. Material for sequencing was naive CD8+ T cells from PBMCs. These receptors all come from a man aged 18 to 29 in good health. Some clones in this sample may be carry-over from other donors' samples.

This clone is a singleton in its sample. The chain has TRBV10-3 and TRBJ2-3, with 9 bases aligning to TRBD2. Germline trimming cut 0 bases from V and 0 bases from J; bases unmatched to any gene: 4. Germline V gives CDR1 ENHRY, CDR2 SYGVKD. The CDR3 length is 17 residues. This CDR3 reads CAISESLAGVSTDTQYF. CDR3 DNA: TGTGCCATCAGTGAGTCATTAGCGGGAGTAAGCACAGATACGCAGTATTTT.

V and J are TRBV28 and TRBJ2-7; a weak D match, TRBD2 (6 bases). The ends were cut back, 6 bases at V and 1 base at J, with 13 bases in the middle. The CDR3 spans 14 residues. Germline-derived CDR1 and CDR2 are MDHEN and SYDVKM. CDR3 DNA sequence: TGTGCCAGCAGCGCGGGGAGGAGGTCCTACGAGCAGTACTTC. Encoded protein: CASSAGRRSYEQYF.

The V and J genes are TRBV7-8 and TRBJ2-1; no clear D. The CDR3 consists of 18 residues. V shed 3 bases and J shed 6 bases, with 24 bases lying between them. The germline CDR1 and CDR2 sequences are SGHVS and FQNEAQ. The CDR3 DNA is TGTGCCAGCAGCTTTAATAGCCTTCTTCGGTCAACGGGCAATGAGCAGTTCTTC. This translates into CASSFNSLLRSTGNEQFF.

The genes are TRBV4-1 and TRBJ2-2; possibly TRBD1 for D (7 bases). Germline V CDR1 and CDR2: MGHRA, YSYEKL. V dropped 11 bases and J dropped 3 bases, with 16 bases sitting between them. The CDR3 sequence is 14 residues long. This CDR3 reads CAARAGGYTGELFF. The CDR3 bases are TGCGCCGCGCGGGCAGGGGGGTACACCGGGGAGCTGTTTTTT.

This sequence joins TRBV7-9 and TRBJ2-3; TRBD2 is a possible D gene (5 bases). Per germline, CDR1 SEHNR and CDR2 FQNEAQ (reference sequence). The CDR3 extends over 16 amino acids. V was trimmed by 4 bases and J by 3 bases, leaving 17 bases between them. The CDR3 nucleotides read TGTGCCAGCAGCTCATACATCCTGGGAGTGACAGATACGCAGTATTTT. Its protein product is CASSSYILGVTDTQYF.

This chain connects TRBV7-2 to TRBJ2-5; 8 bases align to TRBD2. Germline loops: CDR1 SGHTA, CDR2 FQGNSA. Germline trimming cut 1 base from V and 5 bases from J; bases unmatched to any gene: 12. This CDR3 has 17 residues. CDR3 nucleotides: TGTGCCAGCAGCTTAGGGGGGGCGGTAGCGGGACATGAGACCCAGTACTTC. This translates into CASSLGGAVAGHETQYF.

V is TRBV9 and J is TRBJ2-7; tentative D call: TRBD1 (5 bases). This CDR3 region has 13 residues. V shed 4 bases and J shed 0 bases, with 8 bases lying between them. Germline CDR1 is SGDLS and CDR2 is YYNGEE. CDR3 in amino acids: CASSLTVSYEQYF. In DNA form, the CDR3 reads TGTGCCAGCAGCTTGACAGTCTCCTACGAGCAGTACTTC. The whole variable domain, filled in from reference TRBV9 and TRBJ2-7, reads DSGVTQTPKHLITATGQRVTLRCSPRSGDLSVYWYQQSLDQGLQFLIQYYNGEERAKGNILERFSAQQFPDLHSELNLSSLELGDSALYFCASSLTVSYEQYFGPGTRLTVT.

The genes are TRBV27 and TRBJ2-1; TRBD2 matches at 11 bases. Per the germline V gene, CDR1 is MNHEY and CDR2 is SMNVEV (reference sequence). Trimming took 6 bases from V and 8 from J; bases not matched to a gene: 6. This CDR3 is 14 amino acids long. The CDR3 region has the DNA TGTGCCAGCAGAGGGGCTAGCGGGAGGCATGAGCAGTTCTTC. It is translated as CASRGASGRHEQFF.

This clone has only one observation. V gene TRBV7-9 combines with J gene TRBJ2-1; the D is unclear. CDR3 length equals 14 residues. Trimming left V 6 bases short and J 8 bases short, with 17 bases between. Germline CDR1 and CDR2: SEHNR and FQNEAQ (reference sequence). In DNA form, the CDR3 reads TGTGCCAGCAGACCCGACGGCCCCGCGGATGAGCAGTTCTTC. The encoded protein is CASRPDGPADEQFF.

This sequence joins TRBV27 and TRBJ1-2; D not resolved. The CDR3 totals 16 residues. Trimming removed 5 bases from V and 6 bases from J, with 22 bases in between. Germline V CDR1 and CDR2: MNHEY, SMNVEV (reference sequence). The CDR3 sequence is CASSPNFGSPVDGYTF. The CDR3 region has the DNA TGTGCCAGCAGTCCCAATTTTGGTTCCCCGGTTGATGGCTACACCTTC.

A remark on this clone: Additional DNA sequences in this sample encode the identical CDR3. The V call is TRBV6-6, the J call TRBJ2-7, with D maybe TRBD1 (5 bases). The CDR3 runs to 14 residues. Between the trimmed V and J ends, which lost 5 bases and 0 bases, there was a span of 11 bases. Per the germline V gene, CDR1 is MNHNY and CDR2 is SVGAGI (reference sequence). The CDR3 sequence is CASSPDRSSYEQYF. CDR3 coding DNA: TGTGCCAGCAGTCCCGACAGAAGCTCCTACGAGCAGTACTTC.

For this clone: This sample also contains other DNA sequences that code for the same CDR3. The genes are TRBV7-8 and TRBJ2-7; D remains ambiguous. Trimming cost V 3 bases and J 0 bases, with 6 bases left between them. This CDR3 is 13 amino acids long. Germline CDR1 is SGHVS and CDR2 is FQNEAQ. The CDR3 spells CASSLRASYEQYF. The CDR3 nucleotides read TGTGCCAGCAGCTTGCGAGCCTCCTACGAGCAGTACTTC.

The chain couples TRBV28 to TRBJ2-5; D might be TRBD2 (5 bases). V was trimmed by 5 bases and J by 2 bases, leaving 9 bases between them. CDR3 length: 13 residues. From germline, CDR1 is MDHEN and CDR2 SYDVKM. This chain's CDR3 is CASSASYQETQYF. DNA for the CDR3: TGTGCCAGCAGTGCTAGCTATCAAGAGACCCAGTACTTC.

The chain has TRBV4-1 and TRBJ1-6; possibly TRBD1 for D (5 bases). This CDR3 is built from 18 residues. Trimming removed 0 bases from V and 6 bases from J, with 18 bases in between. CDR1 is MGHRA, CDR2 YSYEKL, per germline. CDR3 nucleotides: TGCGCCAGCAGCCAAGATGATTTCCCGGGCAGGGCTAATTCACCCCTCCACTTT. Its translation: CASSQDDFPGRANSPLHF.

This rearrangement joins TRBV27 to TRBJ2-2, with 9 nucleotides matching TRBD1. Germline loops: CDR1 MNHEY, CDR2 SMNVEV (reference sequence). Trimming cost V 6 bases and J 7 bases; bases outside gene matches: 9. This CDR3 is built from 15 residues. CDR3 DNA: TGTGCCAGCAGCCAAATCACAGGGGGCATCGGGGAGCTGTTTTTT. Protein sequence: CASSQITGGIGELFF.

The J gene is TRBJ1-2, the V gene TRBV5-3; 7 nucleotides agree with TRBD1. TRBV5-3 is an open reading frame, and its role is uncertain. The CDR3 loop spans 15 amino acids. Germline trimming cut 7 bases from V and 7 bases from J; bases unmatched to any gene: 16. CDR3 DNA: TGTGCCAGATACGGACAGGAGCCGACGTGGAGTGGCTACACCTTC. This sequence encodes CARYGQEPTWSGYTF.